This T cell receptor beta chain was profiled in a study of blood T cell repertoires in COVID-19. Study information: Samples of COVID-19 (acute and convalescent) were obtained from the United States, Italy and Spain. T cells, B-cell-depleted T cells, or PBMCs provided the cDNA or gDNA that served as material.

In the authors' methods: Scientists estimated how many nucleated cells there were by amplifying reference gene primers. Profiling relied on immunoSEQ multiplex PCR, and the TCRdb table lists in-frame clones only, not all of them. V, J and clone size reflect that table, while D and trimming were determined from the DNA. This table holds about 32,000 clones, 85% to 90% found once. With V trimmed by 2 bases and J by 1 base, 7 bases remained unmatched. This CDR3 is built from 16 residues. Germline V lookup: CDR1 MNHEY, CDR2 SMNVEV (reference sequence). The chain employs TRBV27 and TRBJ2-5; 7 bases are a match to TRBD2. This clonotype was sampled from a man aged 55 to 69 with active or convalescent COVID-19. Sample: peripheral blood. The DNA of the CDR3 is TGTGCCAGCAGTTTAACCCTAGCGGACACCCAAGAGACCCAGTACTTC. It codes for CASSLTLADTQETQYF.